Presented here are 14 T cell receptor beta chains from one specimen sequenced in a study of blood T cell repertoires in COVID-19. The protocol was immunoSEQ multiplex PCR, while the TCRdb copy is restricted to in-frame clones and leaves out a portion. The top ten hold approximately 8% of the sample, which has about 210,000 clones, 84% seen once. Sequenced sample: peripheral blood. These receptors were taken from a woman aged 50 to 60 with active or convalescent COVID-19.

Here the CDR3 DNA reads TGTGCCAGCAGTTTATTGGGGGGACTAGCGGGAGACAATGAGCAGTTCTTC. Translating it yields CASSLLGGLAGDNEQFF. The chain links TRBV28 to TRBJ2-1; TRBD2 aligns across 14 bases. This CDR3 has 17 residues. Germline V lookup: CDR1 MDHEN, CDR2 SYDVKM. V shed 1 base and J 5 bases; nucleotides not matched to a gene: 4.

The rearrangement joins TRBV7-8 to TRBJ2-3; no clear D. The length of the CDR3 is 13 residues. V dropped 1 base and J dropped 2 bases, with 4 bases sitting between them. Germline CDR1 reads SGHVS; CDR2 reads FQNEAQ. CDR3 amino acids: CASSLGYTDTQYF. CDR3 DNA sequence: TGTGCCAGCAGCTTAGGCTACACAGATACGCAGTATTTT.

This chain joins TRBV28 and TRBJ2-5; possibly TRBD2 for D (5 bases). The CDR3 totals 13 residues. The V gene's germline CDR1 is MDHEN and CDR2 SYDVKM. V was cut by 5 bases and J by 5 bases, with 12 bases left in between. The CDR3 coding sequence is TGTGCCAGCAGTCCGCGCGGGCGGGAGACCCAGTACTTC. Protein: CASSPRGRETQYF.

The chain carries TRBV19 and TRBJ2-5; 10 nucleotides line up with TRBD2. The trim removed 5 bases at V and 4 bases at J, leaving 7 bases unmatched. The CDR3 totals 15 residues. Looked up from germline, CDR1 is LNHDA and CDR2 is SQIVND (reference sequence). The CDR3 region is CASSRSGRGPETQYF. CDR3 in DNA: TGTGCCAGTAGTCGGAGCGGGAGGGGTCCAGAGACCCAGTACTTC.

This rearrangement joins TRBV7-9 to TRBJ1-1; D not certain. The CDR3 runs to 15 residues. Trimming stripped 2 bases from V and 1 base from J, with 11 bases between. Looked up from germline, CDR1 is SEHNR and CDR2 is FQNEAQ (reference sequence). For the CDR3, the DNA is TGTGCCAGCAGCTTAAATCGTCAGAAGAACACTGAAGCTTTCTTT. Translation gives CASSLNRQKNTEAFF.

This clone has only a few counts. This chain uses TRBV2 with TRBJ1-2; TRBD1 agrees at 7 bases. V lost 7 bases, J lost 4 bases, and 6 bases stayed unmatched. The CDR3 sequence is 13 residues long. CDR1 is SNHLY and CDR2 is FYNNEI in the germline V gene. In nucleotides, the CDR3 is TGTGCCAGCAAAATCGGGACAGCCTATGGCTACACCTTC. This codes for CASKIGTAYGYTF.

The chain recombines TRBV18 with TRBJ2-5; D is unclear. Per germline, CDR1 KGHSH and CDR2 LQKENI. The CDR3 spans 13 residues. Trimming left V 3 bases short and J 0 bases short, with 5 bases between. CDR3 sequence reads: CASSPGNQETQYF. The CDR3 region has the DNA TGTGCCAGCTCACCGGGCAACCAAGAGACCCAGTACTTC.

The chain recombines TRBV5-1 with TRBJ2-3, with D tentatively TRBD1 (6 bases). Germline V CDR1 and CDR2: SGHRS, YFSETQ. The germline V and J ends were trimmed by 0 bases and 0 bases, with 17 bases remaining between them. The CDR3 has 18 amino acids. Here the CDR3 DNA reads TGCGCCAGCAGCTTGGCCAAGGGGGTTCAGCCCAGCACAGATACGCAGTATTTT. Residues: CASSLAKGVQPSTDTQYF.

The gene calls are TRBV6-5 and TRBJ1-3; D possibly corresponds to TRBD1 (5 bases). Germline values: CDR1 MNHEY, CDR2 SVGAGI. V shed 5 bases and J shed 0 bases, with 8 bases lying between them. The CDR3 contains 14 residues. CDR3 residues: CASSRQYSGNTIYF. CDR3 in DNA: TGTGCCAGCAGTCGACAGTACTCTGGAAACACCATATATTTT.

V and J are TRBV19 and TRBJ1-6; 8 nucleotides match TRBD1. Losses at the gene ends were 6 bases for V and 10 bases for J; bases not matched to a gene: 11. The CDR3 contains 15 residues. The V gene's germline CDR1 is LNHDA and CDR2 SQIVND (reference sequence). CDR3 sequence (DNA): TGTGCCAGTAGCAGCGGGACAGGAATGGGATCACCCCTCCACTTT. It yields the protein CASSSGTGMGSPLHF.

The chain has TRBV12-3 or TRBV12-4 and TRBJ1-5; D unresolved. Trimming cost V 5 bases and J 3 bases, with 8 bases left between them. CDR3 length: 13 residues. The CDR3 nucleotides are TGTGCCAGCAGTGTAGACTCCAATCAGCCCCAGCATTTT. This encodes CASSVDSNQPQHF.

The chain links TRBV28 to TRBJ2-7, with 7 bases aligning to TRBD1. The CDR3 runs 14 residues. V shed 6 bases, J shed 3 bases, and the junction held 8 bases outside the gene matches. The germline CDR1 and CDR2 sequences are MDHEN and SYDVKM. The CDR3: CASSTGVWRYEQYV. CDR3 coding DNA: TGTGCCAGCAGCACAGGGGTATGGCGCTACGAGCAGTACGTC.

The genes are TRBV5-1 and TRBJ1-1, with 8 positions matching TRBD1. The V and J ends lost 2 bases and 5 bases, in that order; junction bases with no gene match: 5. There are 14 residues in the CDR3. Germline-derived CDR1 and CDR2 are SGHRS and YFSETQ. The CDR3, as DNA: TGCGCCAGCAGCTTTCAGGGGGCAGGGACTGAAGCTTTCTTT. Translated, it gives CASSFQGAGTEAFF.

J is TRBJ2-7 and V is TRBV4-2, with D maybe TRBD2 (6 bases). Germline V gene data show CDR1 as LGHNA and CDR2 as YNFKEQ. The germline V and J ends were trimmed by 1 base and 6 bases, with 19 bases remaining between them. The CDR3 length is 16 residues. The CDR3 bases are TGTGCCAGCAGCCAAGCCCTACAAGGCGGGGTCGGCGAGCAGTACTTC. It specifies CASSQALQGGVGEQYF.